The rows below give T cell receptor beta chains drawn from one sample of a study of T cell repertoires in aging, cancer and after chemotherapy. TCRdb reprocessed the multiplex PCR reads via MiXCR and lists one record per CDR3 protein. The sample has about 10,000 distinct CDR3 sequences; 25% are singletons. Sequenced material: blood. The receptors were sampled from a human donor in good health. Each CDR3 is given with its conserved first and last residue. Fields, in order: D gene, J gene, clone size, V gene, CDR3 DNA, CDR3 protein. The D gene is left open where the match is weak. Clone size is given for some rows only: seen once, a few or many times, or a class if the clone is expanded.

TRBD1 TRBJ2-1 - TRBV6-4 TGTGCCAGCAGTGAGGACAGGGTGAATGAGCAGTTCTTC CASSEDRVNEQFF
- TRBJ1-4 few TRBV5-1 TGCGCCAGCAGCCCTACATACCCGCAGGAAAAACTGTTTTTT CASSPTYPQEKLFF
TRBD2 TRBJ2-1 - TRBV19 TGTGCCAGTAGTATGACTAGCCCCTACAATGAGCAGTTCTTC CASSMTSPYNEQFF
- TRBJ1-2 medium-sized TRBV6-1 TGTGCCAGCAGTGAAGACAGGAATTATGGCTACACCTTC CASSEDRNYGYTF
TRBD1 TRBJ2-7 medium-sized TRBV29-1 TGCAGCGTCGTACAGGGGGCTGTACCCTACGAGCAGTACTTC CSVVQGAVPYEQYF
- TRBJ1-1 - TRBV6-1 TGTGCCAGCAGTGCCCCAGGGCGGGGAAACACTGAAGCTTTCTTT CASSAPGRGNTEAFF
TRBD2 TRBJ2-3 few TRBV29-1 TGCAGCGTTGGATTACTAGCGGGAGAAGGAAACACAGATACGCAGTATTTT CSVGLLAGEGNTDTQYF
TRBD1 TRBJ2-5 few TRBV7-6 TGTGCCAGCAGACCGGACAGGGGAAAGGAGACCCAGTACTTC CASRPDRGKETQYF
- TRBJ2-7 medium-sized TRBV6-5 TGTGCCAGCAGTCGAACTACAGGGCACGAGCAGTACTTC CASSRTTGHEQYF
- TRBJ1-1 - TRBV20-1 TGCAGTGCTAGAGAAATGGGAAGCACTGAAGCTTTCTTT CSAREMGSTEAFF
- TRBJ2-5 - TRBV20-1 TGCAGTGCTAGAGCCCTGGGGGAGAGGCGGGAGACCCAGTACTTC CSARALGERRETQYF
- TRBJ2-3 - TRBV7-9 TGTGCCACCGGCTTAGCCGGGCGCCCTAGCACAGATACGCAGTATTTT CATGLAGRPSTDTQYF
- TRBJ1-3 - TRBV21-1 TGTGCCAGCAGCAGCAGGGTACCTGGAAACACCATATATTTT CASSSRVPGNTIYF
- TRBJ2-5 - TRBV5-1 TGCGCCAGCAGGGTCGTTGGCCAAGAGACCCAGTACTTC CASRVVGQETQYF
TRBD2 TRBJ2-1 - TRBV30 TGTGCCTGGATGCGACTAGCGGGAGGGAAAACCTACAATGAGCAGTTCTTC CAWMRLAGGKTYNEQFF
TRBD2 TRBJ2-2 - TRBV28 TGTGCCAGCAGTTTGAGGACTAGCGGTAACACCGGGGAGCTGTTTTTT CASSLRTSGNTGELFF
- TRBJ2-3 - TRBV19 TGTGCCAGTAGTATAGAACCAGGGACAGATACGCAGTATTTT CASSIEPGTDTQYF
TRBD2 TRBJ2-7 few TRBV11-2 TGTGCCAGCAGCTTAGCTTTGGGGCGGGACTACTACTACGAGCAGTACTTC CASSLALGRDYYYEQYF
TRBD1 TRBJ2-7 few TRBV18 TGTGCCAGCTCACAAGGGGGACAGACCTACGAGCAGTACTTC CASSQGGQTYEQYF
- TRBJ2-7 medium-sized TRBV19 TGTGCCAGTAGTAGAACTAACTCCTACGAGCAGTACTTC CASSRTNSYEQYF
- TRBJ2-7 medium-sized TRBV6-5 TGTGCCAGCAGTAAGACGGGGAACTCCTACGAGCAGTACTTC CASSKTGNSYEQYF
- TRBJ2-1 - TRBV6-4 TGTGCCAGCAGTGGGTCTGCCTACAATGAGCAGTTCTTC CASSGSAYNEQFF
TRBD1 TRBJ1-2 - TRBV7-9 TGTGCCAGCAGCCCCGGGACAGGGTCGCATGGCTACACCTTC CASSPGTGSHGYTF
TRBD2 TRBJ2-1 - TRBV27 TGTGCCAGCACCTCCGGGACTAGCGGCTACAATGAGCAGTTCTTC CASTSGTSGYNEQFF
- TRBJ2-5 - TRBV5-1 TGCGCCAGCAGCGATAGCGGCACCAGGGGAGAGACCCAGTACTTC CASSDSGTRGETQYF
- TRBJ1-4 - TRBV20-1 TGCAGTGCTACTTGGACAGTCAATGAAAAACTGTTTTTT CSATWTVNEKLFF
- TRBJ2-2 few TRBV6-1 TGTGCCAGCAGTGATGCCGCGGAGGTCACCGGGGAGCTGTTTTTT CASSDAAEVTGELFF
- TRBJ1-5 - TRBV19 TGTGCCAGTAGCTCGAGGGGCGGGCAGCCCCAGCATTTT CASSSRGGQPQHF
TRBD1 TRBJ2-3 few TRBV5-6 TGTGCCAGCAGCATAGGACAGGGGACCGATACGCAGTATTTT CASSIGQGTDTQYF
TRBD2 TRBJ2-5 - TRBV6-2/TRBV6-3 TGTGCTACAAATGCGCGGGAGTTGGAGACCCAGTACTTC CATNARELETQYF
- TRBJ2-3 few TRBV10-1 TGCGCCAGCAGTGACCCGCGGACAACGGGGGCAGATACGCAGTATTTT CASSDPRTTGADTQYF
- TRBJ1-2 - TRBV12-3/TRBV12-4 TGTGCCAGCAGTTTAGGCCGGGCCTATGGCTACACCTTC CASSLGRAYGYTF
TRBD1 TRBJ2-7 - TRBV11-2 TGTGCCAGCAGCCGACTCGGGACAGGGGGATACGAGCAGTACTTC CASSRLGTGGYEQYF
- TRBJ2-7 - TRBV18 TGTGCCAGCTCACCACCGGGGTTTTCCTACGAGCAGTACTTC CASSPPGFSYEQYF
- TRBJ2-2 - TRBV28 TGTGCCAGCAGTTTACAGGGGACCGGGGAGCTGTTTTTT CASSLQGTGELFF
- TRBJ1-5 few TRBV27 TGTGCCAGCAGTTTATGGGTCGGCAGTGATCAGCCCCAGCATTTT CASSLWVGSDQPQHF
TRBD2 TRBJ2-1 few TRBV11-2 TGTGCCAGCAGCCCCCAAAGCGGTACTAGCGGGAGGGCGGGTGAGCAGTTCTTC CASSPQSGTSGRAGEQFF
TRBD1 TRBJ1-2 medium-sized TRBV19 TGTGCCAGTAGTATAGGGACAGGCATGAACTATGGCTACACCTTC CASSIGTGMNYGYTF
TRBD1 TRBJ1-3 - TRBV28 TGTGCCAGCAGTCCGGACAGGGAACTTCTCTCTGGAAACACCATATATTTT CASSPDRELLSGNTIYF
- TRBJ2-7 medium-sized TRBV19 TGTGCCAGTAGTGCCCCTCGGGGATCCTACGAGCAGTACTTC CASSAPRGSYEQYF
- TRBJ2-1 - TRBV20-1 TGCAGTGCTAGAGGCGAGGGGGGGTATAAGCAGTTCTTC CSARGEGGYKQFF
- TRBJ2-3 few TRBV28 TGTGCCATCTCACCAGGCAGGGCAGATACGCAGTATTTT CAISPGRADTQYF
- TRBJ2-5 - TRBV7-3 TGTGCTAGCAGCTTAGGAGCTAAAGAGACCCAGTACTTC CASSLGAKETQYF
- TRBJ1-3 few TRBV28 TGTGCCAGCAGTTTGGGGGGATCCAGCTCTGGAAACACCATATATTTT CASSLGGSSSGNTIYF
- TRBJ2-3 few TRBV28 TGTGCCAGCAGGGAGGGGGACCTTTCGGATACGCAGTATTTT CASREGDLSDTQYF